This T cell receptor (beta chain) was obtained from a study of Graves' ophthalmopathy and Graves' hyperthyroidism listed by TCRdb under 2018. Study-wide context: Peripheral blood samples were taken at the time of initial diagnosis, before any treatment was given. In more than 5 hyperthyroidism patients, the T-cell repertoire of thyroid tissue was compared with the T-cell repertoire of blood. To explore V-J signatures that distinguish ophthalmopathy from hyperthyroidism, a discovery set of roughly 98 patients was enrolled, made up of approximately 45 with ophthalmopathy and 55 to 65 with stable hyperthyroidism. Following sample collection, hyperthyroidism patients were given methimazole at a starting dose of 30 mg daily, and ophthalmopathy patients were given high-dose intravenous methylprednisolone. An independent validation cohort was composed of approximately 19 hyperthyroidism patients and more than 15 patients who later progressed from hyperthyroidism to ophthalmopathy. TCR beta repertoire signatures were used to distinguish Graves' ophthalmopathy from Graves' hyperthyroidism and to predict progression to ophthalmopathy. In total, around 130 blood samples were TCR-sequenced: around 42 ophthalmopathy, some 80 hyperthyroidism and approximately 17 hyperthyroidism-to-ophthalmopathy patients.

Summary of the overall study and its limitations: Most expanded thyroid clonotypes with frequency above 0.001 were also detected in blood, suggesting blood repertoires may reflect the thyroid immune response. No statistical method was used to predetermine the sample size, and group allocation was not hidden from the investigators. In validation, the model predicted ophthalmopathy progression with 70.59% sensitivity and about 77% specificity; approximately 12 predicted patients were CT-confirmed with GO in a median of approximately 6.5 months. In cross-validation, the 13-signature model distinguished ophthalmopathy from stable hyperthyroidism with 85% to 90% sensitivity and roughly 81% specificity, and in the test set the corresponding values were roughly 78% and 74%.

In regard to this clonotype: The antigen this receptor binds is unknown. Within one base of it there is no much larger clone, and no base qualities were kept.

CDR1 and CDR2 are drawn from the germline V gene: SGHAT, FQNNGV. Including the terminal cysteine and phenylalanine, the CDR3 comprises 16 residues. Only the CDR3 region is kept as DNA, spanning 48 bases read in frame from base 1. Clipping removes 5 bases from V and 2 bases from J, with 11 as the unmatched junction base count. Ophthalmopathy patients were characterized by moderately to severely active disease, a Clinical Activity Score of at least 3, a NOSPECS grade of at least 4, and a disease duration under 3 months. Patients were excluded if they had other autoimmune diseases, uncontrolled infections, pregnancy or lactation. Diagnosis was based on clinical symptoms, serum thyroxine, TRAb, thyroid ultrasound and orbital computed tomography. PBMCs were isolated from 10 ml of fresh peripheral blood by Ficoll-Paque density gradient centrifugation. Total RNA was extracted with Trizol reagent and quality-checked on an Agilent 2100 Bioanalyzer.

For repertoire sequencing, the TCR beta CDR3 regions were amplified from RNA transcripts. HTBI primers and the Qiagen OneStep RT-PCR kit were used in a first-round RT-PCR, which was followed by a second-round multiplex PCR, size selection and purification. Sequencing of the libraries was carried out on an Illumina HiSeq2000 in paired-end mode with 100 bp reads. From the authors' description of their analysis: SOAPnuke was used to process the reads, throwing out any read that had adapters, had uncalled bases, had a mean Phred below 15, or lacked an exact constant-primer or identifier match. COPE v1.2.5 was used to merge high-quality paired reads. Each unique nucleotide sequence was treated as a clonotype, and MiTCR v1.1 was used to align the clonotypes to the IMGT TRB V, D and J references. The analysis was limited to V-J combinations with a frequency above 0.0001, which together covered 99.2% of repertoires. For each V-J combination, a TCR clonal expansion and chaos score was defined as F50 clonal expansion divided by the chaos observed in the TCRdist matrix. Welch's t-statistics and random forest were used to narrow the features down to 13 V-J combinations, which were then fed into a naive Bayes classifier. The similarity between thyroid and blood repertoires was quantified using the Morisita-Horn index. TCRdb reanalyzed the raw reads on its own, using fastp at Q25 for trimming and MiXCR for clone calling, and kept in-frame beta chains. Each entry merges the rows of one CDR3 protein and shows their most common DNA and genes. The V and J calls here are based on TCRdb, not the publication. Recorded for this sample are some 750,000 distinct CDR3 sequences; roughly 41% of them occurred a single time. The top ten clones comprise around 40% of the sample.

This receptor was taken from an adult man with Graves' ophthalmopathy. The sample was peripheral blood. In this chain, TRBV11-2 is recombined with TRBJ2-7, and 8 junction bases match TRBD2. This receptor has the CDR3 CASSPKTNGRAYEQYF. The nucleotide sequence is TGTGCCAGCAGCCCGAAAACTAACGGGAGGGCCTACGAGCAGTACTTC. The CDR3, completed at both ends by the reference TRBV11-2 and TRBJ2-7 genes, gives the full variable domain EAGVAQSPRYKIIEKRQSVAFWCNPISGHATLYWYQQILGQGPKLLIQFQNNGVVDDSQLPKDRFSAERLKGVDSTLKIQPAKLEDSAVYLCASSPKTNGRAYEQYFGPGTRLTVT.